Reported below is one T cell receptor (beta chain). This clone was found a few times. The specificity of this receptor is unknown. The input lacks base qualities; no much larger clone sits a single base away. The protocol used for the library was PCR. The sequencer was an Illumina HiSeq 4000. High-throughput sequencing was used to profile the CDR3 region of the TCR beta-chain in every patient. The source study handled its data this way. Drawing on CDR3 differences between clinicopathological groups, the researchers built a classifier meant to tell apart patients with distant-metastatic papillary thyroid cancer. To measure repertoire diversity the researchers used the Shannon index, while the Morisita-Horn index served to gauge how similar the tumor and blood repertoires were. Using fastp at Q25 and MiXCR, TCRdb reprocessed the public reads and kept productive beta chains. TCRdb's processing, not the authors', yielded these V and J calls. The sample table lists tens of thousands of clones, almost 30% of them with a count of one. Of the sample, around a sixth is held by the ten largest clones.

This entry comes from a study of metastatic and nonmetastatic thyroid tumors (dated by TCRdb to the early 2020s). For the study in its entirety: The researchers compared repertoires between peripheral blood samples and tumor or nodule tissue samples from patients with malignant or benign thyroid disease.

The CDR3 contains 14 residues, cysteine and phenylalanine counted. The only DNA kept is the CDR3, 42 bases in frame from the first base. CDR1 KGHDR and CDR2 SFDVKD were looked up in the germline V gene. Deletion took 4 bases off V and 4 bases off J, with a span of 12 bases between the germline ends. No treatment had been received by any patient before thyroid surgery. Patient clinical samples collected from about 2011 to 2019 were retrospectively analysed using T-cell receptor beta sequencing. Beyond this particular receptor, the publication reports: TCR beta diversity was reported as significantly higher in malignant tumors than in benign nodules, in both blood and tumor samples.

This TCR came from a female donor with papillary thyroid cancer or a benign thyroid nodule (not recorded which). Some clones in this sample may be carry-over from other donors' samples. The chain was built from TRBV24-1 and TRBJ1-2; a tentative D match to TRBD1 spans 5 bases. Material for sequencing was blood. The DNA sequence is as follows: TGTGCCACCAGTGAGACGGGGCAGGGCTATGGCTACACCTTC. Its translation is CATSETGQGYGYTF.